One sample yielded the 21 T cell receptor beta chains listed below, sequenced in a study of blood T cell repertoires in COVID-19 (dated by TCRdb to 2020 to 2021). Preparation of the library involved the immunoSEQ multiplex PCR assay. In TCRdb, the immuneACCESS table is reduced to in-frame sequences with V and J assigned. These tables do not hold every clone; where another copy was compared, an unresolved V gene accounts for under half, and the others remain unexplained. In this sample the table shows hundreds of thousands of clones, around 90% of which occur a single time. Of the sample, over 2.5% is held by the ten largest clones. Specimen: peripheral blood. Receptors originate from a human donor in a cohort sampled during active COVID-19.

The V and J genes are TRBV27 and TRBJ2-7; the match to TRBD2 covers 9 bases. This CDR3 is built from 19 residues. Germline V lookup: CDR1 MNHEY, CDR2 SMNVEV (reference sequence). V dropped 2 bases and J dropped 4; count of bases not matched to a gene: 18. In DNA form, the CDR3 reads TGTGCCAGCAGTTTAGTTGGTAGCGGGAGCTCGAATATAGTTTACGAGCAGTACTTC. Its protein is CASSLVGSGSSNIVYEQYF.

The chain recombines TRBV6-6 with TRBJ2-1; 11 bases are shared with TRBD2. CDR1 is MNHNY and CDR2 is SVGAGI in the germline V gene (reference sequence). CDR3 length equals 15 residues. With 0 bases clipped from V and 9 bases from J, the junction kept 4 bases outside the gene matches. The CDR3 is CASSYSGTSGGEQFF. The DNA for the CDR3 is TGTGCCAGCAGTTACTCAGGGACTAGCGGAGGTGAGCAGTTCTTC.

V gene TRBV30 combines with J gene TRBJ2-1; D is unclear. Trimming took off 3 bases at V and 7 bases at J, with 16 bases between the two ends. The V gene's germline CDR1 is GTSNPN and CDR2 SVGIG (reference sequence). The CDR3 loop spans 14 amino acids. In DNA form, the CDR3 reads TGTGCCTGGAGGGCCCCTCGCAGGTCAAATGAGCAGTTCTTC. Encoded protein: CAWRAPRRSNEQFF.

The chain recombines TRBV2 with TRBJ2-1; 8 bases fit TRBD1. The junction had 13 bases not matched to a gene; V was cut back by 7 bases and J by 5 bases. CDR3 length equals 16 residues. CDR1 is SNHLY, CDR2 FYNNEI, per germline. CDR3 nucleotides: TGTGCCAGCACCGAAGTACCGGGACAGGTTAACAATGAGCAGTTCTTC. Amino acid sequence: CASTEVPGQVNNEQFF.

The chain uses TRBV6-5 and TRBJ2-1, with D possibly being TRBD1 (6 bases). Between the trimmed V and J ends, which lost 6 bases and 7 bases, there was a span of 13 bases. From germline, CDR1 is MNHEY and CDR2 SVGAGI. The CDR3 extends over 13 amino acids. The CDR3 loop is CASSSGDRNEQFF. For the CDR3, the DNA is TGTGCCAGCAGCTCAGGGGATCGGAATGAGCAGTTCTTC.

The genes are TRBV6-5 and TRBJ1-4; the D is unclear. Germline CDR1 reads MNHEY; CDR2 reads SVGAGI. Trimming left V 5 bases short and J 3 bases short, with 10 bases between. The CDR3 runs 14 residues. CDR3 DNA: TGTGCCAGCAGTCCTGGTCCGGCTAATGAAAAACTGTTTTTT. This encodes CASSPGPANEKLFF.

This sequence joins TRBV4-2 and TRBJ2-3, with D perhaps matching TRBD2 (5 bases). V gave up 0 bases and J gave up 7 bases, with 8 bases separating them. The CDR3 contains 13 residues. The germline V gene encodes CDR1 LGHNA and CDR2 YNFKEQ. Written as DNA, the CDR3 is TGTGCCAGCAGCCAAGATGAGCGGAATACGCAGTATTTT. It codes for CASSQDERNTQYF.

The chain combines TRBV28 with TRBJ2-7, with TRBD1 matching over 7 bases. Germline V gene data show CDR1 as MDHEN and CDR2 as SYDVKM. This CDR3 has 15 amino acids. V was clipped by 6 bases and J by 3 bases; unmatched bases: 11. The CDR3 coding sequence is TGTGCCAGCAGCCGACCAAGGACAGGAGTCTACGAGCAGTACTTC. This gives the protein CASSRPRTGVYEQYF.

This chain connects TRBV5-4 to TRBJ2-6, with 7 bases aligning to TRBD1. Germline V gene data show CDR1 as SGHNT and CDR2 as YYREEE (reference sequence). CDR3 length: 16 residues. J was trimmed by 0 bases and V by 9 bases; bases with no gene match: 9. As DNA, the CDR3 is TGTGCCACCGGGGACAGCTTGCTCTCTGGGGCCAACGTCCTGACTTTC. Translated, it gives CATGDSLLSGANVLTF.

The rearrangement uses TRBV2 and TRBJ1-2; D is perhaps TRBD1 (5 bases). The CDR3 totals 13 residues. V was trimmed by 4 bases and J by 7 bases, leaving 13 bases between them. Per the germline V gene, CDR1 is SNHLY and CDR2 is FYNNEI. The CDR3 is CASSAWGRSGYTF. CDR3 coding DNA: TGTGCCAGCAGTGCCTGGGGGAGGAGTGGCTACACCTTC. The whole variable domain, filled in from reference TRBV2 and TRBJ1-2, reads EPEVTQTPSHQVTQMGQEVILRCVPISNHLYFYWYRQILGQKVEFLVSFYNNEISEKSEIFDDQFSVERPDGSNFTLKIRSTKLEDSAMYFCASSAWGRSGYTFGSGTRLTVV.

The chain combines TRBV29-1 with TRBJ1-2; TRBD1 aligns across 7 bases. The germline CDR1 and CDR2 sequences are SQVTM and ANQGSEA. J gave up 1 base and V 2 bases, and 4 bases lay outside the gene matches. This CDR3 spans 14 amino acids. CDR3 sequence (DNA): TGCAGCGTTGAACGGGACAGTCTTAACTATGGCTACACCTTC. It specifies CSVERDSLNYGYTF.

The chain recombines TRBV6-1 with TRBJ1-1, with 8 nucleotides matching TRBD1. The CDR3 sequence is 15 residues long. Germline V gene data show CDR1 as MNHNS and CDR2 as SASEGT. Trimming at V came to 2 bases and at J to 1 base, leaving 3 bases not matched to a gene. The CDR3 DNA follows: TGTGCCAGCAGTGAAAGGGGACAGGAGAACACTGAAGCTTTCTTT. This translates into CASSERGQENTEAFF.

The chain is built from TRBV30 and TRBJ2-3; D gene uncertain. The CDR3 is 13 residues long. The germline gives CDR1 GTSNPN, CDR2 SVGIG (reference sequence). V was cut by 1 base and J by 2 bases, with 7 bases left in between. CDR3 in DNA: TGTGCCTGGAGTGAATCCCACACAGATACGCAGTATTTT. Translating it yields CAWSESHTDTQYF.

In its sample, this clone was seen once. The chain has TRBV7-2 and TRBJ2-3, with 9 nucleotides matching TRBD2. This CDR3 region has 17 residues. J was trimmed by 7 bases and V by 0 bases; bases with no gene match: 11. Germline V gene sequence: CDR1 SGHTA, CDR2 FQGNSA. The CDR3 here is CASSLAGASGIRNTQYF. The CDR3 region has the DNA TGTGCCAGCAGCTTAGCGGGAGCTAGCGGGATCAGGAATACGCAGTATTTT. The complete variable domain, with remaining parts taken from reference TRBV7-2 and TRBJ2-3, reads GAGVSQSPSNKVTEKGKDVELRCDPISGHTALYWYRQSLGQGLEFLIYFQGNSAPDKSGLPSDRFSAERTGGSVSTLTIQRTQQEDSAVYLCASSLAGASGIRNTQYFGPGTRLTVL.

The sample holds one count of this clone. The chain is built from TRBV3-1 (or the pseudogene TRBV3-2) and TRBJ2-3; 9 nucleotides agree with TRBD2. Losses at the gene ends were 3 bases for V and 1 base for J; bases not matched to a gene: 5. Looked up from germline, CDR1 is LGHDT and CDR2 is YNNKEL (reference sequence). The CDR3 is 16 residues long. The CDR3 loop reads CASSHHGGGGTDTQYF. DNA for the CDR3: TGTGCCAGCAGCCATCATGGCGGGGGGGGCACAGATACGCAGTATTTT.

The V call is TRBV5-5, the J call TRBJ2-7; D is undetermined. V lost 1 base and J lost 7, with 6 bases in between. Germline assignment: CDR1 SGHKS and CDR2 YYEKEE (reference sequence). The CDR3 is made up of 11 amino acids. The CDR3 loop reads CASSLIREQYF. The DNA for the CDR3 is TGTGCCAGCAGCTTGATCAGGGAGCAGTACTTC.

The gene calls are TRBV2 and TRBJ1-4; TRBD1 matches 7 bases. The junction had 12 bases not matched to a gene; V was cut back by 6 bases and J by 11 bases. The CDR3 totals 14 residues. Germline CDR1 reads SNHLY; CDR2 reads FYNNEI. CDR3 nucleotide sequence: TGTGCCAGCAGGAGGGGGACAGAGCAGGGGAAACTGTTTTTT. This sequence encodes CASRRGTEQGKLFF. Full variable domain (outside the CDR3, taken from reference TRBV2 and TRBJ1-4): EPEVTQTPSHQVTQMGQEVILRCVPISNHLYFYWYRQILGQKVEFLVSFYNNEISEKSEIFDDQFSVERPDGSNFTLKIRSTKLEDSAMYFCASRRGTEQGKLFFGSGTQLSVL.

The rearrangement joins TRBV21-1 to TRBJ2-7; TRBD2, the D gene given by the table, was not confirmed from the DNA. TRBV21-1 is a documented pseudogene. The CDR3 contains 16 residues. CDR3 sequence: CASSKASPRVPYEQYF. In nucleotides, the CDR3 is TGTGCCAGCAGCAAAGCCTCCCCAAGAGTACCTTACGAGCAGTACTTC.

This clone came up once. At the DNA level, this CDR3 is encoded by other sequences in the same sample as well. This chain connects TRBV19 to TRBJ2-7, with 10 nucleotides matching TRBD1. The CDR3 is 14 residues long. Germline CDR1 is LNHDA and CDR2 is SQIVND (reference sequence). V shed 1 base, J shed 4 bases, and the junction held 1 base outside the gene matches. The CDR3 reads CASSIGQGAYEQYF. For the CDR3, the DNA is TGTGCCAGTAGTATAGGACAGGGGGCTTACGAGCAGTACTTC.

The V call is TRBV7-9, the J call TRBJ1-2, with TRBD1 identical over 7 bases. Unmatched junction bases numbered 6, after V lost 8 bases and J lost 0 bases. Germline CDR1 reads SEHNR; CDR2 reads FQNEAQ (reference sequence). The CDR3 extends over 14 amino acids. Here the CDR3 DNA reads TGTGCCAGCCACACGACAGGGACTAACTATGGCTACACCTTC. Translating it yields CASHTTGTNYGYTF.

This chain links TRBV27 with TRBJ2-2; 9 nucleotides align to TRBD2. Germline V lookup: CDR1 MNHEY, CDR2 SMNVEV (reference sequence). The CDR3 spans 18 residues. Losses at the gene ends were 4 bases for V and 6 bases for J; bases not matched to a gene: 15. The CDR3 spells CASSSLRRAGGHPGELFF. CDR3 nucleotide sequence: TGTGCCAGCAGTTCCCTCCGGCGCGCGGGGGGGCACCCCGGGGAGCTGTTTTTT.